This TCR beta chain was captured in a study of T cell responses to AZD1222 COVID-19 vaccine. Generated by immunoSEQ multiplex PCR, the TCRdb table keeps only in-frame clones and is missing some. The table shows about 94,000 clones, with roughly 90% occurring only once. The ends lost 5 bases at V and 13 bases at J; junction bases unmatched: 8. The CDR3 runs to 13 residues. About this clone itself: No antigen is known for it.

Study-wide findings and caveats: AZD1222 recipients seropositive at baseline numbered only six or seven.

The chain recombines TRBV12-3 or TRBV12-4 with TRBJ2-5; 12 nucleotides agree with TRBD2. The sequencing here drew on peripheral blood, taken on day 0 of AZD1222 vaccination. The clonotype comes from an adult in good health. The CDR3 reads CASSGTSGSPGYF. CDR3 sequence (DNA): TGTGCCAGCAGTGGGACTAGCGGGTCGCCGGGGTACTTC.